Sequencing of this T cell receptor beta chain was carried out in a study of cytotoxic CD8 clonotypes in ibrutinib-treated CLL. The overall study: Response sampling occurred after a median approximately 12 months of treatment (range 6 to 36). Study conclusions and caveats: Clonality went up at ibrutinib response and then declined back toward baseline at progression.

Remarks on this clone: Its antigen remains unknown.

Germline lookup yields CDR1 SNHLY and CDR2 FYNNEI. Losses at the gene ends were 4 bases for V and 5 bases for J; bases not matched to a gene: 16. The CDR3 contains 18 residues. Using immunoSEQ multiplex PCR, the repertoire was profiled, and TCRdb retains in-frame clones only, with some absent. The sample contains about 140,000 clones, 77% of which appear only once. The V call is TRBV2, the J call TRBJ1-1; 10 nucleotides agree with TRBD1. The TCR comes from a human donor with chronic lymphocytic leukemia. The input for sequencing was PBMCs, taken after 12 months of ibrutinib treatment. The DNA of the CDR3 is TGTGCCAGCAGTGGTCGTCGTTGGTTGGGACAGGGGAAAACTGAAGCTTTCTTT. Encoded protein: CASSGRRWLGQGKTEAFF.